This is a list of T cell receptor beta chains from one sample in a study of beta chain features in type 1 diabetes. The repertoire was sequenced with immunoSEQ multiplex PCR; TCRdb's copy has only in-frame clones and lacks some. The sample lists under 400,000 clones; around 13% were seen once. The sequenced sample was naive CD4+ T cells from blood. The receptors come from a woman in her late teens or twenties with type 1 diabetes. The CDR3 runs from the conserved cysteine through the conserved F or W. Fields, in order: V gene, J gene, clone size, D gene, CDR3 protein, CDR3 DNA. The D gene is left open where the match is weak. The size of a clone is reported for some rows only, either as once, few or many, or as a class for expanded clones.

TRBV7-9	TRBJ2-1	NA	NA	CASSPGDFNNEQFF	TGTGCCAGCAGCCCTGGGGACTTCAACAATGAGCAGTTCTTC
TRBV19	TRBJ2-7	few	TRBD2	CASSITKRGYEQYF	TGTGCCAGTAGTATAACAAAGCGGGGCTACGAGCAGTACTTC
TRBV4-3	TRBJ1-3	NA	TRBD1	CASSHTTGGVGNTIYF	TGCGCCAGCAGCCATACTACAGGGGGCGTGGGAAACACCATATATTTT
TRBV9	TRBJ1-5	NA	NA	CASSVAGRRDQPQHF	TGTGCCAGCAGCGTAGCCGGGAGAAGGGATCAGCCCCAGCATTTT
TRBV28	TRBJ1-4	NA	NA	CASQPVGGKLFF	TGTGCCAGCCAACCCGTCGGAGGAAAACTGTTTTTT
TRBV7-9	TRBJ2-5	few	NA	CASSFNSQETQYF	TGTGCCAGCAGCTTTAACAGCCAAGAGACCCAGTACTTC
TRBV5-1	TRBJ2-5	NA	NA	CASSLFGAETQYF	TGCGCCAGCAGCTTGTTTGGGGCGGAGACCCAGTACTTC
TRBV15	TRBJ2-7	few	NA	CATSTTGKVYEQYF	TGTGCCACCAGCACCACAGGGAAAGTCTACGAGCAGTACTTC
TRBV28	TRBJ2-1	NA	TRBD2	CASTLAGGGYNEQFF	TGTGCCAGCACCCTAGCGGGAGGGGGCTACAATGAGCAGTTCTTC
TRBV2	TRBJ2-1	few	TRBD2	CASRVSGGAYNEQFF	TGTGCCAGCAGGGTTAGCGGGGGGGCCTACAATGAGCAGTTCTTC
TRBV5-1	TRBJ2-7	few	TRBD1	CASSLVTGEAYEQYF	TGCGCCAGCAGCTTGGTGACAGGGGAAGCCTACGAGCAGTACTTC
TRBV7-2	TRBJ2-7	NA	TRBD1	CASSSQTGVEQYF	TGTGCCAGCAGCTCACAGACAGGGGTCGAGCAGTACTTC
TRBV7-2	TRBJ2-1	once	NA	CASSLQAIEQFF	TGTGCCAGCAGCTTACAGGCCATTGAGCAGTTCTTC
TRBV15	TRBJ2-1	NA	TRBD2	CATSRDWGPAVAGYNEQFF	TGTGCCACCAGCAGAGATTGGGGCCCGGCGGTAGCGGGATACAATGAGCAGTTCTTC
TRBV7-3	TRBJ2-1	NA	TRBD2	CASSLGLAEGNEQFF	TGTGCCAGCAGCTTGGGACTAGCGGAGGGGAATGAGCAGTTCTTC
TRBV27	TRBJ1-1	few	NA	CASSSQMGGTEAFF	TGTGCCAGCAGTTCTCAGATGGGGGGCACTGAAGCTTTCTTT
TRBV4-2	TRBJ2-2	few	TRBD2	CASSQSGRTGELFF	TGTGCCAGCAGCCAGAGCGGGAGGACCGGGGAGCTGTTTTTT
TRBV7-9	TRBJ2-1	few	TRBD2	CASSPIAGGVNEQFF	TGTGCCAGCAGCCCAATAGCGGGGGGCGTCAATGAGCAGTTCTTC
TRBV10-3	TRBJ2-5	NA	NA	CAISESNAVETQYF	TGTGCCATCAGTGAGTCGAACGCGGTAGAGACCCAGTACTTC
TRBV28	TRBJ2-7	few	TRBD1	CASSLGTGVLHEQYF	TGTGCCAGCAGTCTAGGGACAGGGGTTTTGCACGAGCAGTACTTC
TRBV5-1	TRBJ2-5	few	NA	CASSQSQETQYF	TGCGCCAGCAGCCAGTCCCAAGAGACCCAGTACTTC
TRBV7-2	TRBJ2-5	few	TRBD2	CASSTRGREGRPTQYF	TGTGCCAGCAGCACTAGGGGACGGGAGGGCCGACCGACCCAGTACTTC
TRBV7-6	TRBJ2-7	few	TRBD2	CASSPTSGSTHEQYF	TGTGCCAGCAGCCCTACTAGCGGGAGTACCCACGAGCAGTACTTC
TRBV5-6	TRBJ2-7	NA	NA	CASSPTRSFPYEQYF	TGTGCCAGCAGCCCCACACGCTCCTTTCCCTACGAGCAGTACTTC
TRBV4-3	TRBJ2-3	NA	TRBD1	CASSQDSHRGRTDTQYF	TGCGCCAGCAGCCAAGACTCCCACAGGGGACGGACAGATACGCAGTATTTT
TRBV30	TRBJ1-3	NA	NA	CAWSLMDTIYF	TGTGCCTGGAGCCTAATGGACACCATATATTTT
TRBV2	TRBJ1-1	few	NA	CARAREPNTEAFF	TGTGCCAGGGCTCGGGAACCCAACACTGAAGCTTTCTTT
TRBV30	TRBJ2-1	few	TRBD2	CAWTQGGLAGWGSYNEQFF	TGTGCCTGGACCCAAGGGGGACTAGCGGGTTGGGGCTCCTACAATGAGCAGTTCTTC
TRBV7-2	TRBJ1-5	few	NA	CASSLVGSGDQPQHF	TGTGCCAGCAGCTTAGTCGGTTCTGGAGATCAGCCCCAGCATTTT
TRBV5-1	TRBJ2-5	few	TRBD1	CASSLVGTEETQYF	TGCGCCAGCAGCTTGGTAGGGACAGAAGAGACCCAGTACTTC
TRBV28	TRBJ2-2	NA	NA	CASSFRSGRSGELFF	TGTGCCAGCAGTTTTCGGTCAGGGAGGTCCGGGGAGCTGTTTTTT
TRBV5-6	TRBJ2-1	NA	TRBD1	CASSWGKTGGYNEQFF	TGTGCCAGCAGCTGGGGGAAGACAGGGGGCTACAATGAGCAGTTCTTC
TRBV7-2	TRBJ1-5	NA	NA	CASSLAYNQPQHF	TGTGCCAGCAGCTTAGCCTACAATCAGCCCCAGCATTTT
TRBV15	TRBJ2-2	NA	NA	CATRSGQNTGELFF	TGTGCCACCAGGTCCGGACAGAACACCGGGGAGCTGTTTTTT
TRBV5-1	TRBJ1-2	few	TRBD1	CASSLGDRGYGYTF	TGCGCCAGCAGCTTGGGGGACAGGGGTTATGGCTACACCTTC
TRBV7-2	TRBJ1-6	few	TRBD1	CASSLTGGELHF	TGTGCCAGCAGCTTAACAGGGGGCGAGCTGCACTTT
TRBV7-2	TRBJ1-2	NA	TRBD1	CASSADLGTAVYGYTF	TGTGCCAGCAGCGCCGACCTCGGGACAGCCGTTTATGGCTACACCTTC
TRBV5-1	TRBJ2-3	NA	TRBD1	CASSPGQREDTQYF	TGCGCCAGCAGCCCGGGACAGCGTGAAGATACGCAGTATTTT
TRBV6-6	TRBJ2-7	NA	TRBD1	CASRSQGYEQYF	TGTGCCAGCAGGTCACAGGGGTACGAGCAGTACTTC
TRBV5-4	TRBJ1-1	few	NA	CASSLQGGGDTEAFF	TGTGCCAGCAGTTTACAGGGAGGGGGTGACACTGAAGCTTTCTTT
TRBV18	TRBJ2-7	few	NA	CASSPPPLADSYEQYF	TGTGCCAGCTCACCACCGCCCTTGGCAGACTCCTACGAGCAGTACTTC
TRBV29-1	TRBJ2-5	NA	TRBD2	CSVMGAGGQETQYF	TGCAGCGTCATGGGGGCGGGGGGGCAAGAGACCCAGTACTTC
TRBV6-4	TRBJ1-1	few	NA	CASSETASRPTEAFF	TGTGCCAGCAGTGAGACAGCCAGTCGGCCCACTGAAGCTTTCTTT
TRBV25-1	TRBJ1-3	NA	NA	CASSGTNSGNTIYF	TGTGCCAGCAGTGGGACAAATTCTGGAAACACCATATATTTT
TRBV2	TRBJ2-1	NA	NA	CASKRDFNNEQFF	TGTGCCAGCAAGCGAGACTTTAACAATGAGCAGTTCTTC
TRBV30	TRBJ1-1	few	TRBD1	CAWSTGGPEAFF	TGTGCCTGGAGCACAGGGGGACCTGAAGCTTTCTTT
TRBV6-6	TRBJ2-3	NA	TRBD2	CASSRPGLAGDTQYF	TGTGCCAGCAGTCGTCCGGGACTAGCGGGAGATACGCAGTATTTT
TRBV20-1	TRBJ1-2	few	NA	CSASTGYGYTF	TGCAGTGCTAGCACCGGCTATGGCTACACCTTC